Following are 12 T cell receptor beta chains from one sample sequenced in a study of blood T cell repertoires in COVID-19. Sequenced by immunoSEQ multiplex PCR; TCRdb stores in-frame clones only, minus some. The sample lists over 150,000 clones, around 84% seen once, with 8.3% in the top ten. The sequenced sample was peripheral blood. The origin of the receptors is a woman aged 60-75 years with COVID-19, enrolled during active disease.

The chain uses TRBV3-1 (or the pseudogene TRBV3-2) and TRBJ1-4, with D maybe TRBD1 (5 bases). Germline V gene lookup returns CDR1 LGHDT and CDR2 YNNKEL (reference sequence). The CDR3 has 17 amino acids. With 0 bases removed from V and 5 bases from J, the gap between germline ends came to 16 bases. As DNA, the CDR3 is TGTGCCAGCAGCCAAGAACGCCCCGGCAGGGTAAATGAAAAACTGTTTTTT. Amino acid sequence: CASSQERPGRVNEKLFF.

The rearrangement joins TRBV10-1 to TRBJ2-1; 7 bases line up with TRBD1. From germline, CDR1 is WNHNN and CDR2 SYGVQD (reference sequence). The CDR3 loop spans 14 amino acids. V gave up 2 bases and J gave up 10 bases; unmatched junction bases: 8. CDR3 in DNA: TGCGCCAGCAGTGAGAACAGGGGAAGTGGGGAGCAGTTCTTC. Its translation: CASSENRGSGEQFF.

The chain uses TRBV7-2 and TRBJ2-5; 8 bases agree with TRBD1. The CDR3 runs 15 residues. V lost 2 bases, J lost 7 bases, and 9 bases stayed unmatched. From germline, CDR1 is SGHTA and CDR2 FQGNSA. This chain's CDR3 is CASSLPGGQGGTQYF. Written as DNA, the CDR3 is TGTGCCAGCAGCTTACCAGGGGGCCAGGGGGGGACCCAGTACTTC.

In DNA, the CDR3 is TGCGCCAGCAGTCTGACAGTCACTGAAGCTTTCTTT. Protein product: CASSLTVTEAFF. The rearrangement links TRBV10-2 to TRBJ1-1, with D possibly being TRBD1 (5 bases). The germline V and J ends were trimmed by 5 bases and 4 bases, with 8 bases remaining between them. From germline, CDR1 is WSHSY and CDR2 SAAADI. CDR3 length equals 12 residues.

The J gene is TRBJ2-7, the V gene TRBV11-3; 9 bases match TRBD2. V shed 4 bases, J shed 6 bases, and the junction held 10 bases outside the gene matches. The CDR3 has 15 residues. The germline V gene has CDR1 SGHNT and CDR2 YENEEA. CDR3 bases: TGTGCCAGCAGCTCCTCTAGAGCGGGAGGTGCCGAGCAGTACTTC. Translated: CASSSSRAGGAEQYF.

Comment on this clone: At one boundary the junction diverges from the germline segment, which might be a read error. This sequence joins TRBV7-7 and TRBJ2-1; 7 positions agree with TRBD1. CDR1 and CDR2 from the germline V gene are SSHAT and FNYEAQ (reference sequence). The CDR3 runs 15 residues. The DNA of the CDR3 is TGTGCTAGCAGCCCCCGGGACAGACCCTACAATGAGCAGTTCTTC. Its translation is CASSPRDRPYNEQFF.

This clone was counted only a few times. The chain combines TRBV27 with TRBJ2-1; 7 positions match TRBD1. The CDR3 consists of 15 residues. J gave up 7 bases and V 0 bases, and 6 bases lay outside the gene matches. Germline loops: CDR1 MNHEY, CDR2 SMNVEV (reference sequence). The CDR3 protein is CASSLSGVRGNEQFF. CDR3 nucleotides: TGTGCCAGCAGTTTATCGGGGGTCAGGGGGAATGAGCAGTTCTTC.

The chain recombines TRBV15 with TRBJ2-1, with 10 bases that match TRBD2. CDR1 and CDR2 from the germline V gene are LNHNV and YYDKDF (reference sequence). The V and J ends lost 3 bases and 7 bases, in that order; junction bases with no gene match: 6. The CDR3 spans 15 residues. The CDR3: CATSSPGLAPNEQFF. The CDR3 DNA is TGTGCCACCAGCAGTCCGGGACTAGCGCCTAATGAGCAGTTCTTC. Drawing the rest from reference TRBV15 and TRBJ2-1, the complete variable domain is DAMVIQNPRYQVTQFGKPVTLSCSQTLNHNVMYWYQQKSSQAPKLLFHYYDKDFNNEADTPDNFQSRRPNTSFCFLDIRSPGLGDTAMYLCATSSPGLAPNEQFFGPGTRLTVL.

The count of this clone is one. The genes are TRBV5-1 and TRBJ2-2; D remains ambiguous. V lost 0 bases and J lost 0, with 6 bases in between. The CDR3 is made up of 15 amino acids. Germline V gene data show CDR1 as SGHRS and CDR2 as YFSETQ. CDR3 in DNA: TGCGCCAGCAGCTTGGCCCTAGCGAACACCGGGGAGCTGTTTTTT. The encoded protein is CASSLALANTGELFF.

This chain uses TRBV19 with TRBJ1-1; no firm D call. The CDR3 totals 14 residues. Per the germline V gene, CDR1 is LNHDA and CDR2 is SQIVND (reference sequence). Trimming pared 5 bases from V and 1 base from J, leaving 11 bases between. The CDR3 is CASSSYLRNTEAFF. CDR3 nucleotides: TGTGCCAGTAGTTCTTACCTGAGGAACACTGAAGCTTTCTTT.

This clone was recorded only once. This rearrangement joins TRBV5-1 to TRBJ1-5, with 9 bases fitting TRBD1. This CDR3 has 15 amino acids. Germline CDR1 is SGHRS and CDR2 is YFSETQ. With 0 bases clipped from V and 3 bases from J, the junction kept 1 base outside the gene matches. CDR3 nucleotides: TGCGCCAGCAGCTTGGGACAGGGGGACAATCAGCCCCAGCATTTT. Translation: CASSLGQGDNQPQHF.

The count of this clone is one. The chain employs TRBV11-2 and TRBJ2-7; 11 bases align to TRBD1. The trim removed 5 bases at V and 4 bases at J, leaving 10 bases unmatched. The CDR3 runs to 16 residues. The germline CDR1 and CDR2 sequences are SGHAT and FQNNGV. The CDR3 loop reads CASSQPIGQGAYEQYF. The CDR3 DNA reads as TGTGCCAGCAGCCAACCTATTGGACAGGGGGCATACGAGCAGTACTTC.